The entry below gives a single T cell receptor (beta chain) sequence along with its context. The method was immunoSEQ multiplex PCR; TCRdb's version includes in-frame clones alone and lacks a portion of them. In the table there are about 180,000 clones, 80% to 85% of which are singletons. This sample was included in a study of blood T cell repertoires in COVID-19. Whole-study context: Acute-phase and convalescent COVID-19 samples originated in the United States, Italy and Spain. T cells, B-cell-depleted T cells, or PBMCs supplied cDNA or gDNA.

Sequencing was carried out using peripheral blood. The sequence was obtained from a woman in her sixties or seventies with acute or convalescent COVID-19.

CDR3 sequence (DNA): TGTGCCAGCTCAGCGGGGGAATACAATGAGCAGTTCTTC. Translated: CASSAGEYNEQFF. This chain links TRBV12-3 or TRBV12-4 with TRBJ2-1, with 8 nucleotides matching TRBD2. The trim removed 8 bases at V and 4 bases at J, leaving 4 bases unmatched. There are 13 residues in the CDR3.